This entry lists 17 T cell receptor beta chains sequenced from one sample in a study of T cells expressing NK-cell markers. Reanalyzing the 5' RACE reads, TCRdb keeps one entry per CDR3 protein, without DNA. This sample's clone table lists 500,000 or so distinct CDR3 sequences. Sequenced: blood T cells: a sorted CD56 or NKG2C T cell subset, CD4+ or CD8+ T cells, or bulk PBMC T cells (not recorded which). The receptors here all came from a man between 18 and 35 years old in good health.

The rearrangement joins TRBV21-1 to TRBJ2-3; TCRdb indicates TRBD2, and absent DNA this call remains unverified. TRBV21-1 is described as a pseudogene. The CDR3 covers 18 residues. The chain's CDR3 is CASSKDIAGGPRTDTQYF.

V and J are TRBV7-2 and TRBJ2-3. Germline CDR1 reads SGHTA; CDR2 reads FQGNSA. CDR3 length equals 16 residues. CDR3 in amino acids: CASSLRLAQPPDTQYF.

This chain links TRBV2 with TRBJ2-4. Germline loops: CDR1 SNHLY, CDR2 FYNNEI. The CDR3 has 14 residues. The CDR3 is CASSEVALEDIQYF.

The CDR3 protein is CSATGQGELYGYTF. The rearrangement links TRBV20-1 to TRBJ1-2; checking the TCRdb D call of TRBD1 is not possible without DNA. CDR1 is DFQATT and CDR2 is SNEGSKA in the germline V gene (reference sequence). CDR3 length: 14 residues.

This chain connects TRBV24-1 to TRBJ2-2; TCRdb's D gene call, TRBD1, goes unchecked for lack of DNA. Germline V gene sequence: CDR1 KGHDR, CDR2 SFDVKD. The CDR3 runs to 18 residues. CDR3 sequence: CATSDPPGRQGSTGELFF.

V and J are TRBV29-1 and TRBJ1-1; the TRBD1 assignment by TCRdb is unverifiable without DNA. Germline assignment: CDR1 SQVTM and CDR2 ANQGSEA. CDR3 size: 12 residues. The chain's CDR3 is CSAGQGSTEAFF.

This CDR3 is CASSLGTVGNEQFF. The genes are TRBV5-1 and TRBJ2-1. This CDR3 comprises 14 residues. Germline CDR1 SGHRS, CDR2 YFSETQ.

The CDR3 loop is CSAAFGWGRLTPNRHLRETQYF. The V gene is TRBV20-1, the J gene TRBJ2-5; the TCRdb call, TRBD1, lacks DNA for checking. The CDR3 consists of 22 residues. Germline assignment: CDR1 DFQATT and CDR2 SNEGSKA (reference sequence).

The V gene is TRBV5-1, the J gene TRBJ1-3; the D call of TRBD1 rests on TCRdb alone, since no DNA is present to check it. There are 17 residues in the CDR3. Per germline, CDR1 SGHRS and CDR2 YFSETQ. This chain's CDR3 is CASSLAGDRSPGNTIYF.

This chain connects TRBV29-1 to TRBJ2-5; TCRdb's D gene call, TRBD1, goes unchecked for lack of DNA. CDR3 length equals 15 residues. The germline V gene has CDR1 SQVTM and CDR2 ANQGSEA. CDR3: CSGNPWGQGGETQYF.

The chain joins TRBV6-6 to TRBJ2-3; without DNA, the TCRdb call of TRBD2 cannot be checked. This CDR3 region has 15 residues. The germline CDR1 and CDR2 sequences are MNHNY and SVGAGI (reference sequence). This CDR3 is CASSSQRERADTQYF.

The chain carries TRBV14 and TRBJ2-1; TCRdb names TRBD1, which stays unverified in the absence of DNA. Looked up from germline, CDR1 is SGHDN and CDR2 is FVKESK. CDR3 length: 16 amino acids. CDR3 loop: CASSQLPGQINNEQFF.

The genes are TRBV9 and TRBJ1-2; TCRdb reports TRBD1, a call that lacks DNA to check it against. The CDR3 totals 17 residues. Germline V gene data show CDR1 as SGDLS and CDR2 as YYNGEE. This CDR3 reads CASSERDRTISNYGYTF.

This rearrangement joins TRBV5-1 to TRBJ1-5; TCRdb designates TRBD1, a call that cannot be tested without DNA. Germline CDR1 and CDR2: SGHRS and YFSETQ. This CDR3 comprises 16 residues. The CDR3 region is CASSLGLTGTDQPQHF.

The V gene is TRBV25-1, the J gene TRBJ2-1; TCRdb indicates TRBD1, and absent DNA this call remains unverified. From germline, CDR1 is MGHDK and CDR2 SYGVNS. This CDR3 spans 17 amino acids. The CDR3 loop reads CASSEWRKQGGHNEQFF. The entire variable domain, with the rest obtained from reference TRBV25-1 and TRBJ2-1, is as follows: EADIYQTPRYLVIGTGKKITLECSQTMGHDKMYWYQQDPGMELHLIHYSYGVNSTEKGDLSSESTVSRIRTEHFPLTLESARPSHTSQYLCASSEWRKQGGHNEQFFGPGTRLTVL.

This chain connects TRBV7-8 to TRBJ2-1; TCRdb's assignment of TRBD2 cannot be checked, as there is no DNA. CDR3 size: 16 residues. Germline V gene sequence: CDR1 SGHVS, CDR2 FQNEAQ. The CDR3 loop is CASSLQRLVPLNEQFF.

The chain links TRBV6-1 to TRBJ1-4; no DNA is available, so the TRBD1 call from TCRdb remains unchecked. The CDR3 covers 13 residues. Germline V CDR1 and CDR2: MNHNS, SASEGT. This CDR3 is CASSGQTNEKLFF.